The 20 T cell receptor beta chains presented below share a single source sample, sequenced in a study of radiotherapy plus CTLA-4 blockade in lung cancer. Only in-frame clones appear in the TCRdb table, and some are missing; sequencing was by immunoSEQ multiplex PCR. This sample has about 48,000 clones, with around 86% found just once. The sample was peripheral blood, taken from a patient treated with radiotherapy plus ipilimumab. Receptors were obtained from a human donor with non-small cell lung cancer who had stable disease on radiotherapy plus ipilimumab.

The chain is built from TRBV25-1 and TRBJ2-1, with a weak D call TRBD2 (5 bases). V was trimmed by 1 base and J by 10 bases, leaving 14 bases between them. The V gene's germline CDR1 is MGHDK and CDR2 SYGVNS. The length of the CDR3 is 14 residues. The CDR3 bases are TGTGCCAGCAGTGAATCACGACTCACGGGGGAGCAGTTCTTC. Protein: CASSESRLTGEQFF.

V is TRBV9 and J is TRBJ2-1; 8 bases line up with TRBD2. Germline V gene sequence: CDR1 SGDLS, CDR2 YYNGEE. This CDR3 is 16 amino acids long. Unmatched junction bases numbered 4, after V lost 2 bases and J lost 0 bases. The CDR3 region has the DNA TGTGCCAGCAGCGTTTTAGCGGGGAGCTCCTACAATGAGCAGTTCTTC. This gives the protein CASSVLAGSSYNEQFF.

This chain uses TRBV20-1 with TRBJ2-5; D is unclear. V was cut by 4 bases and J by 0 bases, with 3 bases left in between. Germline lookup yields CDR1 DFQATT and CDR2 SNEGSKA (reference sequence). The CDR3 is 11 residues long. The CDR3 DNA sequence: TGCAGTGCTACCTACCAAGAGACCCAGTACTTC. Protein sequence: CSATYQETQYF.

The J gene is TRBJ2-3, the V gene TRBV19; maybe TRBD1 (6 bases). The germline V gene encodes CDR1 LNHDA and CDR2 SQIVND (reference sequence). This CDR3 is 12 amino acids long. Between the trimmed V and J ends, which lost 7 bases and 6 bases, there was a span of 11 bases. CDR3 coding DNA: TGTGCCAGTACTGAGGGGGAGGATACGCAGTATTTT. It is translated as CASTEGEDTQYF.

The V call is TRBV10-3, the J call TRBJ2-3; D gene unclear. Germline V gives CDR1 ENHRY, CDR2 SYGVKD. V gave up 2 bases and J gave up 4 bases, with 4 bases separating them. The CDR3 covers 12 residues. DNA for the CDR3: TGTGCCATCAGTGAGATAGCAGATACGCAGTATTTT. It is translated as CAISEIADTQYF.

CDR3 amino acids: CASSALGGGRTDTQYF. The CDR3 DNA sequence: TGTGCCAGCAGTGCACTGGGCGGGGGGCGCACAGATACGCAGTATTTT. The J gene is TRBJ2-3, the V gene TRBV6-1; 8 nucleotides match TRBD2. CDR1 is MNHNS and CDR2 is SASEGT in the germline V gene. The CDR3 loop spans 16 amino acids. With V trimmed by 4 bases and J by 1 base, 7 bases remained unmatched.

The chain combines TRBV5-1 with TRBJ2-5; 9 bases line up with TRBD1. The germline V gene has CDR1 SGHRS and CDR2 YFSETQ. V trimming: 3 bases; J trimming: 5 bases; junction bases outside the gene matches: 8. The CDR3 contains 15 residues. CDR3 DNA: TGCGCCAGCAGCTCCGGGACAGGGATTCGGGAGACCCAGTACTTC. Its protein is CASSSGTGIRETQYF.

The J gene is TRBJ1-1, the V gene TRBV7-2; 7 positions match TRBD1. Germline V gene lookup returns CDR1 SGHTA and CDR2 FQGNSA. The CDR3 totals 13 residues. V gave up 5 bases and J gave up 6 bases; unmatched junction bases: 6. CDR3 in amino acids: CASSLTGIAEAFF. The CDR3 DNA follows: TGTGCCAGCAGCCTGACAGGGATCGCTGAAGCTTTCTTT.

The rearrangement joins TRBV11-2 to TRBJ1-5; D unclear. Per the germline V gene, CDR1 is SGHAT and CDR2 is FQNNGV. The V and J ends lost 5 bases and 1 base respectively, with 12 bases between them. The CDR3 covers 15 residues. The CDR3 nucleotides read TGTGCCAGCAGCCTGTCGGGAGTAAGCAATCAGCCCCAGCATTTT. Amino acid sequence: CASSLSGVSNQPQHF.

This chain uses TRBV18 with TRBJ2-7; 9 bases map to TRBD2. Germline trimming cut 1 base from V and 0 bases from J; bases unmatched to any gene: 4. The V gene's germline CDR1 is KGHSH and CDR2 LQKENI. The CDR3 is 16 amino acids. The CDR3 DNA sequence: TGTGCCAGCTCACCACGAGGACTAGCGCGCTCCTACGAGCAGTACTTC. Its protein is CASSPRGLARSYEQYF.

In its sample, this clone was seen a few times. The chain combines TRBV19 with TRBJ2-2; 12 nucleotides match TRBD2. The CDR3 extends over 15 amino acids. Trimming at V came to 7 bases and at J to 1 base, leaving 1 base not matched to a gene. Germline loops: CDR1 LNHDA, CDR2 SQIVND (reference sequence). This CDR3 reads CASMGLAGNTGELFF. The CDR3 DNA follows: TGTGCCAGTATGGGACTAGCGGGGAACACCGGGGAGCTGTTTTTT.

Remarks on this clone: Sequence at one end of the junction differs from germline and may be a read error. The chain links TRBV7-2 to TRBJ2-1, with 11 bases lining up with TRBD2. CDR3 length: 15 residues. Germline CDR1 is SGHTA and CDR2 is FQGNSA. The CDR3: CASSLAGGPINEQFF. CDR3 DNA: TGTGCCAGCAGTTTAGCGGGAGGGCCAATCAATGAGCAGTTCTTC. The full variable domain, with the rest looked up from reference TRBV7-2 and TRBJ2-1, is GAGVSQSPSNKVTEKGKDVELRCDPISGHTALYWYRQSLGQGLEFLIYFQGNSAPDKSGLPSDRFSAERTGGSVSTLTIQRTQQEDSAVYLCASSLAGGPINEQFFGPGTRLTVL.

The rearrangement links TRBV20-1 to TRBJ2-3, with D uncertain. Germline loops: CDR1 DFQATT, CDR2 SNEGSKA (reference sequence). Between the trimmed V and J ends, which lost 6 bases and 6 bases, there was a span of 7 bases. The CDR3 extends over 10 amino acids. The CDR3 loop reads CSAASDTQYF. CDR3 sequence (DNA): TGCAGTGCGGCATCGGATACGCAGTATTTT.

The V gene is TRBV5-1, the J gene TRBJ2-5; 9 nucleotides line up with TRBD2. The V gene end was trimmed by 4 bases and the J gene end by 2 bases; junction bases not matched to a gene: 12. CDR1 and CDR2 (germline): SGHRS, YFSETQ. The length of the CDR3 is 17 residues. In nucleotides, the CDR3 is TGCGCCAGCAGCGCCGGAGTCGAGACTAGCGGACAAGAGACCCAGTACTTC. As protein: CASSAGVETSGQETQYF.

V and J are TRBV6-1 and TRBJ1-1, with D uncertain. CDR3 size: 16 residues. The V end was cut by 3 bases, the J end by 3 bases, with 17 bases between. Germline V gene data show CDR1 as MNHNS and CDR2 as SASEGT. The CDR3 is CASSDGSANRDTEAFF. The CDR3 region has the DNA TGTGCCAGCAGTGACGGGTCGGCCAACCGGGACACTGAAGCTTTCTTT.

V usage is TRBV13 and J usage is TRBJ1-1; unclear D gene. There are 13 residues in the CDR3. V lost 4 bases and J 4 bases, leaving 10 bases between the germline ends. Germline lookup yields CDR1 PRHDT and CDR2 FYEKMQ (reference sequence). For the CDR3, the DNA is TGTGCCAGCAGCTCCTCCCCAGGCACTGAAGCTTTCTTT. It specifies CASSSSPGTEAFF.

This clone was seen only a few times. The chain recombines TRBV7-2 with TRBJ2-7; 11 bases map to TRBD2. Germline V gives CDR1 SGHTA, CDR2 FQGNSA. This CDR3 contains 15 residues. V lost 2 bases to trimming and J lost 6 bases; unmatched junction nucleotides: 6. This CDR3 is CASSLNIAGGREQYF. The CDR3 nucleotides read TGTGCCAGCAGCTTAAATATAGCGGGAGGGCGCGAGCAGTACTTC.

The chain uses TRBV19 and TRBJ1-4; 9 positions agree with TRBD1. The junction had 4 bases not matched to a gene; V was cut back by 4 bases and J by 4 bases. The CDR3 is made up of 15 amino acids. Germline loops: CDR1 LNHDA, CDR2 SQIVND (reference sequence). The CDR3 bases are TGTGCCAGTAGTACTGGGACAGGGAATAATGAAAAACTGTTTTTT. Its translation: CASSTGTGNNEKLFF.

The V gene is TRBV6-9, the J gene TRBJ2-7, with D perhaps TRBD2 (6 bases). V gave up 6 bases and J gave up 3 bases, with 15 bases separating them. There are 14 residues in the CDR3. Germline-derived CDR1 and CDR2 are MNHGY and SVAAGI. The CDR3 nucleotides are TGTGCCAGCAGGCCGACTAGGCGGGTCTACGAGCAGTACTTC. It specifies CASRPTRRVYEQYF.

This rearrangement joins TRBV7-9 to TRBJ2-3; TRBD2 aligns across 13 bases. The germline CDR1 and CDR2 sequences are SEHNR and FQNEAQ (reference sequence). V was pared by 8 bases and J by 6 bases, with 5 bases of the junction left unmatched. This CDR3 spans 14 amino acids. CDR3 amino acids: CASQQTSGRDTQYF. CDR3 DNA sequence: TGTGCCAGCCAACAGACTAGCGGGAGGGATACGCAGTATTTT.